This TCR beta chain was found in a study of T cell repertoires in cytomegalovirus infection. Across the study: Public TCR beta signatures were indicative of both CMV infection and a matching HLA type.

The CDR3 has 17 residues. Trimming stripped 2 bases from V and 2 bases from J, with 17 bases between. Germline V gives CDR1 MNHEY, CDR2 SMNVEV (reference sequence). Overall study results and limits: Clonotype analysis showed dominance of the ex vivo response by HLA-C-restricted CMV-specific TCR beta clonotypes. Carriage of CMV together with the relevant HLA was identifiable through cumulative public TCR beta family frequency.

MiXCR was run by TCRdb on the reads, yielding one entry per CDR3 protein. The sample includes just under 300,000 distinct CDR3 sequences, 8% to 10% of them seen just once. Ten or more counts support this clonotype. Its matching antigen is unknown. The sequencing input was PBMCs. This TCR derives from a human donor in good health (CMV status not recorded). Some clones in this sample may be carry-over from other donors' samples. V is TRBV27 and J is TRBJ2-3; the D call may be TRBD1 or TRBD2 (6 bases each). The CDR3 DNA is TGTGCCAGCAGTTTAACCGGAGGGGGACCGATCACAGATACGCAGTATTTT. Residues: CASSLTGGGPITDTQYF.